The present entry profiles one T cell receptor (beta chain) with its context. V was trimmed by 0 bases and J by 3 bases, leaving 11 bases between them. Germline V CDR1 and CDR2: LNHNV, YYDKDF (reference sequence). The CDR3 runs 15 residues. These data belong to a study of CD8 T cells in Susac syndrome. Whole-study context: Patients with Susac syndrome were therapy-naive, on corticosteroids, or on intravenous immunoglobulin alone at blood draw.

An input of about 0.5 to 1 ug of RNA was subjected to reverse transcription using random hexamers. Coverage of TCR beta CDR3 amplification by immunoSEQ multiplex PCR extended to 54 Vbeta and 13 Jbeta. TCRdb recomputed calls from the immunoSEQ multiplex PCR reads with MiXCR, one row per CDR3 protein. The table shows about 140,000 distinct CDR3 sequences, with approximately 95% occurring only once. The study sequenced TCR beta in blood CD8+ and CD4+ T cells. The chain uses TRBV15 and TRBJ2-5, with D unclear. Sequencing was performed on CD4+ T cells from PBMCs. The sequence came from a human donor with Susac syndrome. Written as DNA, the CDR3 is TGTGCCACCAGCAGAGATTTGGCGACAAAAGAGACCCAGTACTTC. This sequence encodes CATSRDLATKETQYF.